The rows below give T cell receptor beta chains drawn from one sample of a study of T cells in narcolepsy. Libraries were prepared by immunoSEQ multiplex PCR; TCRdb keeps only in-frame clonotypes and omits some of them. This table holds about 25,000 clones, about 80% found once. The specimen sequenced was CD45RA- memory CD4+ T cells from PBMCs. The receptors shown here come from a human donor with narcolepsy. Each CDR3 is given with its conserved first and last residue. Fields, in order: J gene, clone size, D gene, V gene, CDR3 protein, CDR3 DNA. D genes are given only for firm matches. Clone size appears in some rows only: once, few, many, or a class for an expanded clone.

TRBJ1-5 . . TRBV5-3 CARSRGTQGPNQPQHF TGTGCCAGAAGCCGAGGTACGCAGGGCCCAAATCAGCCCCAGCATTTT
TRBJ2-1 . TRBD2 TRBV5-1 CASSLVGSGRIHEQFF TGCGCCAGCAGCTTGGTAGGTAGCGGGAGGATCCATGAGCAGTTCTTC
TRBJ1-6 once TRBD1 TRBV30 CAWSPGTDDSPLHF TGTGCCTGGAGTCCTGGGACAGACGATTCACCCCTCCACTTT
TRBJ1-2 . . TRBV6-6 CACMGGAGEGYTF TGTGCCTGTATGGGGGGTGCGGGTGAAGGCTACACCTTC
TRBJ2-5 once . TRBV4-1 CASSRSHDETQYF TGCGCCAGCAGCCGAAGCCACGACGAGACCCAGTACTTC
TRBJ2-7 . TRBD1 TRBV18 CASSPGTGSPGEQYF TGTGCCAGCTCACCCGGGACAGGGTCCCCCGGCGAGCAGTACTTC
TRBJ1-2 . TRBD1 TRBV15 CATSTRDRRLGGYTF TGTGCCACCAGCACGCGGGACAGGAGATTAGGGGGCTACACCTTC
TRBJ1-5 once . TRBV5-8 CASSSGHFNQPQHF TGTGCCAGCAGCTCAGGACATTTTAATCAGCCCCAGCATTTT
TRBJ2-7 few TRBD1 TRBV5-5 CATGQGASYEQYF TGTGCCACCGGACAGGGGGCATCCTACGAGCAGTACTTC
TRBJ1-5 . . TRBV2 CASKPGALNQPQHF TGTGCCAGCAAACCGGGGGCGTTAAATCAGCCCCAGCATTTT
TRBJ1-2 . . TRBV5-1 CASSLEGRIDGYTF TGCGCCAGCAGCTTGGAGGGAAGGATAGATGGCTACACCTTC
TRBJ1-5 . . TRBV5-8 CASSFWGLSNQPQHF TGTGCCAGCAGCTTTTGGGGCCTTAGCAATCAGCCCCAGCATTTT
TRBJ1-1 . . TRBV28 CASSFGGLNTEASF TGTGCCAGCAGTTTTGGGGGATTGAACACTGAAGCTTCCTTT
TRBJ2-1 . . TRBV5-4 CASSHRQASSYNEQFF TGTGCCAGCAGCCACAGACAAGCGAGCTCCTACAATGAGCAGTTCTTC
TRBJ1-2 few TRBD1 TRBV9 CASSVGTGGVYGYTF TGTGCCAGCAGCGTAGGGACAGGTGGGGTCTATGGCTACACCTTC
TRBJ2-1 . . TRBV11-3 CASSLGGSSYNEQFF TGTGCCAGCAGCTTAGGCGGTAGCTCCTACAATGAGCAGTTCTTC
TRBJ1-2 once . TRBV5-4 CASSPGGNYGYTF TGTGCCAGCAGCCCGGGAGGGAACTATGGCTACACCTTC
TRBJ1-1 . TRBD1 TRBV18 CASSPGYMGQGGFSTEAFF TGTGCCAGCTCACCTGGATATATGGGACAGGGCGGGTTCAGCACTGAAGCTTTCTTT
TRBJ2-7 . TRBD1 TRBV28 CASSTYRGTYEQYF TGTGCCAGCAGTACTTACAGGGGTACCTACGAGCAGTACTTC
TRBJ2-1 . TRBD1 TRBV27 CASQGEGSNEQFF TGTGCCAGCCAGGGGGAAGGTAGCAATGAGCAGTTCTTC
TRBJ2-5 . TRBD2 TRBV30 CAWSVLAGAIETQYF TGTGCCTGGAGTGTACTAGCGGGGGCAATTGAGACCCAGTACTTC
TRBJ2-7 . TRBD1 TRBV7-2 CASSFGQGYSYEQYF TGTGCCAGCAGCTTCGGACAGGGCTATTCCTACGAGCAGTACTTC
TRBJ1-3 once TRBD1 TRBV28 CASSPTGGYNTIYF TGTGCCAGCAGTCCGACAGGGGGTTATAACACCATATATTTT
TRBJ2-3 . TRBD2 TRBV2 CASSPGTSGKGTDTQYF TGTGCCAGCAGCCCCGGGACTAGCGGGAAGGGCACAGATACGCAGTATTTT
TRBJ1-5 few TRBD1 TRBV6-1 CATTTGSNSNQPQHF TGTGCCACCACGACAGGGTCGAATAGCAATCAGCCCCAGCATTTT
TRBJ2-1 . . TRBV5-6 CASSLKTVSYNEQFF TGTGCCAGCAGCCTAAAGACAGTGTCCTACAATGAGCAGTTCTTC
TRBJ1-1 . TRBD1 TRBV19 CASSNPRGGGMNTEAFF TGTGCCAGTAGCAACCCCCGTGGAGGGGGCATGAACACTGAAGCTTTCTTT
TRBJ1-5 . TRBD1 TRBV7-8 CASSLPRDRDPNSNQPQHF TGTGCCAGCAGCCTCCCCCGGGACAGGGATCCCAATAGCAATCAGCCCCAGCATTTT
TRBJ2-5 once TRBD2 TRBV11-3 CASSSGTSGGETQYF TGTGCCAGCAGCTCCGGGACTAGCGGAGGGGAGACCCAGTACTTC
TRBJ1-2 . TRBD1 TRBV18 CASSLGTEPSGYTF TGTGCCAGCTCATTAGGGACAGAGCCTTCTGGCTACACCTTC
TRBJ2-2 . . TRBV6-6 CASSYKNTGELFF TGTGCCAGCAGTTACAAAAACACCGGGGAGCTGTTTTTT
TRBJ2-7 once . TRBV6-1 CASSNTAKQYF TGTGCCAGCAGTAACACAGCAAAGCAGTACTTC
TRBJ1-1 . . TRBV7-8 CASSVGGGFQAFF TGTGCCAGCAGCGTGGGTGGAGGGTTTCAGGCTTTCTTT
TRBJ1-4 . TRBD1 TRBV5-4 CASSPTTGGNEKLFF TGTGCCAGCAGCCCGACGACAGGGGGTAATGAAAAACTGTTTTTT
TRBJ1-1 once . TRBV5-6 CASSLVMNTEAFF TGTGCCAGCAGCTTGGTGATGAACACTGAAGCTTTCTTT
TRBJ1-6 . . TRBV6-1 CATLGETVYNSPLHF TGTGCCACCCTGGGAGAGACAGTATATAATTCACCCCTCCACTTT
TRBJ2-3 . . TRBV5-8 CASSFQLADTQYF TGTGCCAGCAGCTTTCAACTAGCAGATACGCAGTATTTT